The 11 T cell receptor beta chains presented below share a single source sample, sequenced in a study of T cells expressing NK-cell markers. TCRdb re-called the 5' RACE reads; one entry per CDR3 protein, DNA not given. Its table records 550,000 to 600,000 distinct CDR3 sequences. The sequenced material came from blood T cells: a sorted CD56 or NKG2C T cell subset, CD4+ or CD8+ T cells, or bulk PBMC T cells (not recorded which). The receptors were sampled from a man aged 18 to 29 in good health.

V and J are TRBV20-1 and TRBJ2-1; as DNA is missing, the TRBD2 call by TCRdb cannot be tested. Germline V gene lookup returns CDR1 DFQATT and CDR2 SNEGSKA (reference sequence). There are 16 residues in the CDR3. Here the CDR3 reads CSAATFSGRRYNEQFF.

The chain couples TRBV5-6 to TRBJ1-1; the D call from TCRdb, TRBD1, cannot be confirmed without DNA. There are 16 residues in the CDR3. CDR1 is SGHDT, CDR2 YYEEEE, per germline. The CDR3 sequence: CASSLILGARDTEAFF.

V and J are TRBV19 and TRBJ1-2. Germline loops: CDR1 LNHDA, CDR2 SQIVND (reference sequence). The CDR3 length is 15 residues. The CDR3 spells CASSIGSGTYYGYTF.

The rearrangement joins TRBV28 to TRBJ2-1; with no DNA, the TCRdb D assignment of TRBD1 cannot be verified. The length of the CDR3 is 14 residues. Germline assignment: CDR1 MDHEN and CDR2 SYDVKM. The chain's CDR3 is CAIGGTGPYNEQFF.

The V gene is TRBV6-1, the J gene TRBJ1-1; without DNA, the TCRdb call of TRBD1 cannot be checked. The germline V gene has CDR1 MNHNS and CDR2 SASEGT. The CDR3 extends over 17 amino acids. CDR3 region: CASSPRQGEEQNTEAFF.

The chain joins TRBV7-8 to TRBJ1-1; TCRdb's D gene call, TRBD1, goes unchecked for lack of DNA. The length of the CDR3 is 17 residues. CDR1 is SGHVS, CDR2 FQNEAQ, per germline. The CDR3 spells CASSLPGSGHMNTEAFF.

This chain's CDR3 is CASSLVLRGTETQYF. The V call is TRBV5-1, the J call TRBJ2-5; TCRdb returns TRBD1, unconfirmable since there is no DNA. Germline values: CDR1 SGHRS, CDR2 YFSETQ. The CDR3 is made up of 15 amino acids.

This chain links TRBV29-1 with TRBJ1-1. The CDR3 is 12 amino acids. Germline-derived CDR1 and CDR2 are SQVTM and ANQGSEA. The CDR3 sequence is CSVRTVNTEAFF.

This sequence joins TRBV2 and TRBJ2-1; TCRdb selects TRBD2, and the lack of DNA leaves this call unchecked. The CDR3 totals 14 residues. CDR1 is SNHLY and CDR2 is FYNNEI in the germline V gene. The CDR3 region is CASRVSGSWNEQFF.

V gene TRBV25-1 combines with J gene TRBJ2-1; TCRdb lists TRBD2, though no DNA is available to test this call. CDR3 length: 20 residues. The germline V gene has CDR1 MGHDK and CDR2 SYGVNS. The CDR3 reads CASSAQTGTSGGGVLNEQFF.

The chain recombines TRBV20-1 with TRBJ2-5; TCRdb's D call, TRBD2, is unchecked because there is no DNA. The CDR3 runs to 15 residues. In germline, CDR1 is DFQATT, CDR2 SNEGSKA (reference sequence). CDR3 loop: CSALGLAGDRETQYF.